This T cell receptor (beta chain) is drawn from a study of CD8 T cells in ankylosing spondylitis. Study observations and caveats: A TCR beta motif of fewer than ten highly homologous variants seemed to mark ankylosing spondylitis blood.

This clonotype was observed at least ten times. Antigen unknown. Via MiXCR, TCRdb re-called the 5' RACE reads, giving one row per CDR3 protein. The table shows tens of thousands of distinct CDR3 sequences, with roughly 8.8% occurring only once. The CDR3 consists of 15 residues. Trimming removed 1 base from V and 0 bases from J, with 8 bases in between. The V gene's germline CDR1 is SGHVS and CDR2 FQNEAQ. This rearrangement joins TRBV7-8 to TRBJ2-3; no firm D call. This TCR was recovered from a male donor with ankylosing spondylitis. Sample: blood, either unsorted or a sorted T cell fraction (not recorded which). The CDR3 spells CASSLGRYSTDTQYF. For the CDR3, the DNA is TGTGCCAGCAGCTTAGGGCGGTACAGCACAGATACGCAGTATTTT.